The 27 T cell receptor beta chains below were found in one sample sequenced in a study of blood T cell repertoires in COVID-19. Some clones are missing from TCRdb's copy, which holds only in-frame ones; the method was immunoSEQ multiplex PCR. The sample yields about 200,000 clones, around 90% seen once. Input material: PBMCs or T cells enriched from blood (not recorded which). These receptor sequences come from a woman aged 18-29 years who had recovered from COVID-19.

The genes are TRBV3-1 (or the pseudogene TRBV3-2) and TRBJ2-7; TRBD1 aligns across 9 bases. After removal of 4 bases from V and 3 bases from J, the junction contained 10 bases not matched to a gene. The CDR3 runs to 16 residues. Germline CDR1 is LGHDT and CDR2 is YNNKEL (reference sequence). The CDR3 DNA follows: TGTGCCAGCAGCCTCCTGGGACAGGGACCTTACTACGAGCAGTACTTC. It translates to CASSLLGQGPYYEQYF.

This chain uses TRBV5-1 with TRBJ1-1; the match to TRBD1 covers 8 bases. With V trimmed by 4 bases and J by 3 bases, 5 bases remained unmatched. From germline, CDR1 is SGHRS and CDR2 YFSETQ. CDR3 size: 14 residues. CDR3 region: CASSPDRGYTEAFF. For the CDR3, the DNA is TGCGCCAGCAGCCCAGACAGGGGATACACTGAAGCTTTCTTT.

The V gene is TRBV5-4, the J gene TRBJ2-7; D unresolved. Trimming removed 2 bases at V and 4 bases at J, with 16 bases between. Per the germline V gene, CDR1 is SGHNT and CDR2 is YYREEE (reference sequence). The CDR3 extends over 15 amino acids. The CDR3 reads CASSLNPEARYEQYF. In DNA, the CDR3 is TGTGCCAGCAGCTTAAACCCCGAGGCTCGATACGAGCAGTACTTC.

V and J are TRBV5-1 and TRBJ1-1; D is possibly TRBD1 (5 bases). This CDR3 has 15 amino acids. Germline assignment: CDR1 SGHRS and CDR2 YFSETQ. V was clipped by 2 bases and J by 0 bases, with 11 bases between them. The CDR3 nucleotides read TGCGCCAGCAGCTTAAATGGGGGGGTGAACACTGAAGCTTTCTTT. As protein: CASSLNGGVNTEAFF.

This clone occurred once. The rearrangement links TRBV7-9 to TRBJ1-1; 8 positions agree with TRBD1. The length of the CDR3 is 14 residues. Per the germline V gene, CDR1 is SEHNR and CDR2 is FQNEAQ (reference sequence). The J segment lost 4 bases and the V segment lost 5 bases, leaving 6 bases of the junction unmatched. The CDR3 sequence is CASSPRTGPTEAFF. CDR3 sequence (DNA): TGTGCCAGCAGCCCAAGGACAGGGCCCACTGAAGCTTTCTTT.

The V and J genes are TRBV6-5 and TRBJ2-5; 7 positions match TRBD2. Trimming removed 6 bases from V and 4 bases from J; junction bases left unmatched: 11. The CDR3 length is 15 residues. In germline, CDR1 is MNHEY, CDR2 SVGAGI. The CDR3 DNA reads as TGTGCCAGCAGGACAAGCGGGGTGGGGGGAGAGACCCAGTACTTC. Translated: CASRTSGVGGETQYF.

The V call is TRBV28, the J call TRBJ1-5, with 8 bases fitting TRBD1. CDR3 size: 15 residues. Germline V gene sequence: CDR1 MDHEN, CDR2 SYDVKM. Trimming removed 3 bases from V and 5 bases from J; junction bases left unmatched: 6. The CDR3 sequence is CASSFGTGGYQPQHF. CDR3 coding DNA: TGTGCCAGCAGTTTTGGAACAGGGGGATATCAGCCCCAGCATTTT.

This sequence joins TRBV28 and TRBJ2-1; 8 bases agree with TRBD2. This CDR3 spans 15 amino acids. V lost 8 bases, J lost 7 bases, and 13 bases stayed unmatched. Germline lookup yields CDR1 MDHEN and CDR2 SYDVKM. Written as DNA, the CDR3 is TGTGCCAGCTCTGAAACGGGGGGGCTAGGGAATGAGCAGTTCTTC. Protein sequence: CASSETGGLGNEQFF.

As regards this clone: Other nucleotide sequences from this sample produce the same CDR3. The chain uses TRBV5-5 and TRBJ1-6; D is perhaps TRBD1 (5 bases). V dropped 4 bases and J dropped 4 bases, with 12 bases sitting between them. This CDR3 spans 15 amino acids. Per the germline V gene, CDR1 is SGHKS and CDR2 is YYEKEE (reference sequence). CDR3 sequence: CASSPGQGYNSPLHF. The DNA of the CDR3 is TGTGCCAGCAGCCCCGGGCAGGGTTATAATTCACCCCTCCACTTT.

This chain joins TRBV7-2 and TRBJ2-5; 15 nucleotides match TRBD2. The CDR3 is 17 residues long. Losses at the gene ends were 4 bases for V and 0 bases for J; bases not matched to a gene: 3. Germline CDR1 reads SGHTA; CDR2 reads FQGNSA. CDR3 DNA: TGTGCCAGCAGCTCAGGGACTAGCGGGGGGAACCAAGAGACCCAGTACTTC. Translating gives CASSSGTSGGNQETQYF. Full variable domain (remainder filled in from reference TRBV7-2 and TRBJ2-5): GAGVSQSPSNKVTEKGKDVELRCDPISGHTALYWYRQSLGQGLEFLIYFQGNSAPDKSGLPSDRFSAERTGGSVSTLTIQRTQQEDSAVYLCASSSGTSGGNQETQYFGPGTRLLVL.

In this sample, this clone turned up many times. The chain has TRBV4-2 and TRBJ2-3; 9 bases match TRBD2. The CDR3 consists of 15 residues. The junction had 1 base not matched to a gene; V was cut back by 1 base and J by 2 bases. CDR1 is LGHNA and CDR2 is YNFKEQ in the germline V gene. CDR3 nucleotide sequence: TGTGCCAGCAGCCAAGGCGGGGGGGCCACAGATACGCAGTATTTT. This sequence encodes CASSQGGGATDTQYF.

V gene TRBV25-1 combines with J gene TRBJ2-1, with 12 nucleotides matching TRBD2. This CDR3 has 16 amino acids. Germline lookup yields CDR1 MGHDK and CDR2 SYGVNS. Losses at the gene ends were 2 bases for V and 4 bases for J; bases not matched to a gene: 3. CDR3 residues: CASSEPGTSGYNEQFF. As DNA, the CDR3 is TGTGCCAGCAGTGAACCTGGGACTAGCGGGTACAATGAGCAGTTCTTC.

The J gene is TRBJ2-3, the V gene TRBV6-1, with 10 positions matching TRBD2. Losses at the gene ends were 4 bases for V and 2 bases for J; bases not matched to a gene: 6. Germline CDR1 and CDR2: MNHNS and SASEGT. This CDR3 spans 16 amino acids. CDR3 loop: CASSVSSGGLTDTQYF. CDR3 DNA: TGTGCCAGCAGTGTATCTAGCGGGGGCCTCACAGATACGCAGTATTTT.

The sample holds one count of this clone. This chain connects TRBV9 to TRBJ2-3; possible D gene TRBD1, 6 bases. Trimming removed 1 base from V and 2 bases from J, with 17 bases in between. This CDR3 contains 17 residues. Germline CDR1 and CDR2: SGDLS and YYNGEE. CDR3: CASSVSLSGGLTDTQYF. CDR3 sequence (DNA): TGTGCCAGCAGCGTAAGTTTGAGTGGGGGCCTCACAGATACGCAGTATTTT.

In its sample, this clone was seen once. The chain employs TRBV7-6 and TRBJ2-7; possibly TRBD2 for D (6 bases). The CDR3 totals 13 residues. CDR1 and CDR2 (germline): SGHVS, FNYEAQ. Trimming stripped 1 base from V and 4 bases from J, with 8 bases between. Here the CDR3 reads CASSLEEGYEQYF. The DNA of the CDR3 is TGTGCCAGCAGCTTAGAGGAGGGATACGAGCAGTACTTC.

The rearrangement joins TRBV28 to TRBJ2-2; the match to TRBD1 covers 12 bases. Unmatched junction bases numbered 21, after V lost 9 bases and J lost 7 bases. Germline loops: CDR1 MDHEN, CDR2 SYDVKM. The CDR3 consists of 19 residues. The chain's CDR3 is CASWGESGTGGFRDGELFF. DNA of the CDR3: TGTGCCAGTTGGGGCGAATCCGGGACAGGGGGCTTTCGAGACGGGGAGCTGTTTTTT.

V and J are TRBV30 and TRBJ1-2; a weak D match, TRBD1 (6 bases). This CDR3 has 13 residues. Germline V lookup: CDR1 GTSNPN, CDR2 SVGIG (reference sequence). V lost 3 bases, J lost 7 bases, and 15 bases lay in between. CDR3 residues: CAWRPQGLGGYTF. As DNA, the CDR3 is TGTGCCTGGAGGCCTCAGGGGCTAGGTGGCTACACCTTC.

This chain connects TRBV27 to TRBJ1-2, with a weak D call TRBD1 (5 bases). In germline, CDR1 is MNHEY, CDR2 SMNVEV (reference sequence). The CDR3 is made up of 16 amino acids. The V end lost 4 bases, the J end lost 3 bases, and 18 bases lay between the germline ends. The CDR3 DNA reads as TGTGCCAGCAGTTCCCTCCTTGGGGGGGACGACTATGGCTACACCTTC. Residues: CASSSLLGGDDYGYTF.

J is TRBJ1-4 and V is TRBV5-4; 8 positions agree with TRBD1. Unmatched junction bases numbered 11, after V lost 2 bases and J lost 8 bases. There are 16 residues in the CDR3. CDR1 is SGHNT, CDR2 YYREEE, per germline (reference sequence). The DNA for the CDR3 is TGTGCCAGCAGCTTTTCATCACAGGGGGTGGGAGAAAAACTGTTTTTT. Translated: CASSFSSQGVGEKLFF.

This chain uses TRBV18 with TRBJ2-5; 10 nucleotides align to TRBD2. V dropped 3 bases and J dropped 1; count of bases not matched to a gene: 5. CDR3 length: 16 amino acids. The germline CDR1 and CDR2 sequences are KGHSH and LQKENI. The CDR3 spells CASSPLAGGRQETQYF. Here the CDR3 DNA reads TGTGCCAGCTCACCCTTAGCGGGGGGTCGCCAAGAGACCCAGTACTTC. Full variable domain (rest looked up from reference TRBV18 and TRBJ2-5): NAGVMQNPRHLVRRRGQEARLRCSPMKGHSHVYWYRQLPEEGLKFMVYLQKENIIDESGMPKERFSAEFPKEGPSILRIQQVVRGDSAAYFCASSPLAGGRQETQYFGPGTRLLVL.

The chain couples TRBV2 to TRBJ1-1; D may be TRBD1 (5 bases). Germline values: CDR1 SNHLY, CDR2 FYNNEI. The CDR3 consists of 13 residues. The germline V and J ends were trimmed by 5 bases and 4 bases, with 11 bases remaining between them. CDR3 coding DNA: TGTGCCAGCAGTCGGGGGGAGGGCACTGAAGCTTTCTTT. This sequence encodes CASSRGEGTEAFF.

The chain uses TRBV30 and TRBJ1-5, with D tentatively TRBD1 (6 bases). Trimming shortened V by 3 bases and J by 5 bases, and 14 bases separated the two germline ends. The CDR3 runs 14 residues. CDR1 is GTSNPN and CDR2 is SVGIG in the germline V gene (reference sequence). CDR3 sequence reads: CAWSQGQLYQPQHF. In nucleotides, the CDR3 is TGTGCCTGGAGCCAAGGACAGTTATATCAGCCCCAGCATTTT.

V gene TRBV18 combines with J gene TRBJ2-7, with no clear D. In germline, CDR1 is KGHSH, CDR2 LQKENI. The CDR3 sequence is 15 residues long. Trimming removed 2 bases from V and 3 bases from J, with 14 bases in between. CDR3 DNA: TGTGCCAGCTCACCATCGGAGTTTGCTTACTACGAGCAGTACTTC. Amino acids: CASSPSEFAYYEQYF.

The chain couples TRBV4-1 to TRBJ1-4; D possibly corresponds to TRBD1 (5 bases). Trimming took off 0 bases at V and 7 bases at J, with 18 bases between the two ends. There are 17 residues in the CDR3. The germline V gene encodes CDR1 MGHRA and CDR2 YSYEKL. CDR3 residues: CASSQESGLQGGEKLFF. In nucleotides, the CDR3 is TGCGCCAGCAGCCAAGAGTCGGGACTCCAAGGCGGTGAAAAACTGTTTTTT.

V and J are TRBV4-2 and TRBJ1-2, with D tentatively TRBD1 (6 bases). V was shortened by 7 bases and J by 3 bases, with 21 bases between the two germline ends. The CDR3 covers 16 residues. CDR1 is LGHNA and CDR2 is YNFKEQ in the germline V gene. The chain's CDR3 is CASTTRAGGADYGYTF. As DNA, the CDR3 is TGTGCCAGCACCACTCGAGCCGGGGGGGCAGACTATGGCTACACCTTC.

In DNA form, the CDR3 reads TGTGCCAGCAGTTTCTATTGGGGGGAGAAACTGTTTTTT. It codes for CASSFYWGEKLFF. The genes are TRBV12-3 or TRBV12-4 and TRBJ1-4; perhaps TRBD1 as D (5 bases). Between the trimmed V and J ends, which lost 3 bases and 11 bases, there was a span of 13 bases. The CDR3 has 13 amino acids.

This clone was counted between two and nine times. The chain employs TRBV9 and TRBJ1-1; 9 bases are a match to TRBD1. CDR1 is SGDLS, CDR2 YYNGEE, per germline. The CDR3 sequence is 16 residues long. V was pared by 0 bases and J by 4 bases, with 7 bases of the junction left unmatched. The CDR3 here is CASSVEEGTGRTEAFF. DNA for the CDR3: TGTGCCAGCAGCGTAGAAGAAGGGACAGGGCGCACTGAAGCTTTCTTT. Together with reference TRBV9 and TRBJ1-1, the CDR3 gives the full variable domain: DSGVTQTPKHLITATGQRVTLRCSPRSGDLSVYWYQQSLDQGLQFLIQYYNGEERAKGNILERFSAQQFPDLHSELNLSSLELGDSALYFCASSVEEGTGRTEAFFGQGTRLTVV.